This TCR beta chain comes out of a study of blood T cell repertoires in COVID-19. In the study overall: Donors in Cohort 3 who had recovered were those with two negative PCRs, healthcare professional clearance, or resolution of their symptoms. Acute and convalescent COVID-19 samples came from the United States, Italy and Spain.

Original handling: Researchers report that nucleated cell counts were estimated from reference gene primer amplification. TCRdb keeps only in-frame clones here, not all; method: immunoSEQ multiplex PCR. V and J calls and clone size come straight from that table; D and trimming were deduced from the DNA. The sample includes fewer than 250,000 clones, about 88% of them seen just once. The participants were between roughly 18 and 89 years old and came from some 23 US areas. Germline V gene lookup returns CDR1 LGHNA and CDR2 YSLEER. The CDR3 runs to 18 residues. Trimming cost V 4 bases and J 2 bases, with 21 bases left between them.

This sequence originates from a woman aged 40 to 49 in a cohort exposed to, infected with or recovered from COVID-19 (not recorded which). Sequencing was done on a sample of PBMCs or T cells enriched from blood (not recorded which). The V gene is TRBV4-3, the J gene TRBJ2-1; D not certain. CDR3 in DNA: TGCGCCAGCAGCCCCGACTCGCGGCGGATTTCGCCCTACAATGAGCAGTTCTTC. The encoded protein is CASSPDSRRISPYNEQFF.